The 6 T cell receptor beta chains listed next were all sequenced from one sample in a study of PD-L1 blockade in urothelial cancer. This sample's time point: pretreatment peripheral blood. Profiled with immunoSEQ multiplex PCR; TCRdb holds only in-frame clones, not every one. The sample lists about 39,000 clones, 80% to 95% seen once, with 11% in the top ten. This material consisted of PBMCs, taken around atezolizumab (anti-PD-L1) treatment. The receptors here all came from a woman aged 55 to 70 with urothelial cancer.

This clone appeared a single time. The V call is TRBV9, the J call TRBJ2-6, with D unclear. Per germline, CDR1 SGDLS and CDR2 YYNGEE. The CDR3 extends over 16 amino acids. V lost 0 bases and J 0 bases, leaving 7 bases between the germline ends. The CDR3 DNA reads TGTGCCAGCAGCGTAGGTCACAGCTCTGGGGCCAACGTCCTGACTTTC. It encodes CASSVGHSSGANVLTF. The variable domain in full, completed from reference TRBV9 and TRBJ2-6, reads DSGVTQTPKHLITATGQRVTLRCSPRSGDLSVYWYQQSLDQGLQFLIQYYNGEERAKGNILERFSAQQFPDLHSELNLSSLELGDSALYFCASSVGHSSGANVLTFGAGSRLTVL.

This clone was seen a single time. The chain joins TRBV7-6 to TRBJ1-2; TRBD1 might be the D (6 bases). The germline V gene has CDR1 SGHVS and CDR2 FNYEAQ. Between the trimmed V and J ends, which lost 5 bases and 7 bases, there was a span of 11 bases. The CDR3 extends over 12 amino acids. CDR3 sequence (DNA): TGTGCCAGCAGCACCGGGGGGGCTGGCTACACCTTC. Residues: CASSTGGAGYTF.

The chain links TRBV7-9 to TRBJ1-5; TRBD1 might be the D (6 bases). The CDR3 contains 15 residues. V lost 5 bases and J lost 1, with 12 bases in between. Per the germline V gene, CDR1 is SEHNR and CDR2 is FQNEAQ (reference sequence). The CDR3 nucleotides read TGTGCCAGCAGCAATACAGGGTACAGCAATCAGCCCCAGCATTTT. Translation gives CASSNTGYSNQPQHF.

The chain joins TRBV29-1 to TRBJ2-7; D gene ambiguous. Germline V gene lookup returns CDR1 SQVTM and CDR2 ANQGSEA. CDR3 length: 13 amino acids. Trimming removed 3 bases from V and 3 bases from J, with 12 bases in between. CDR3 sequence (DNA): TGCAGCGTTGAGTCTGGGCTAAGCTACGAGCAGTACTTC. Its protein is CSVESGLSYEQYF.

This chain connects TRBV2 to TRBJ2-3; 11 bases match TRBD2. Germline values: CDR1 SNHLY, CDR2 FYNNEI. The CDR3 is made up of 14 amino acids. Trimming took 6 bases from V and 5 from J; bases not matched to a gene: 4. The CDR3 coding sequence is TGTGCCAGCAGAACTAGCGGGAGTCTAGATACGCAGTATTTT. Translated: CASRTSGSLDTQYF.

The V and J genes are TRBV27 and TRBJ2-5; 9 nucleotides line up with TRBD1. The length of the CDR3 is 15 residues. V was clipped by 5 bases and J by 4 bases; unmatched bases: 8. Germline values: CDR1 MNHEY, CDR2 SMNVEV (reference sequence). Here the CDR3 DNA reads TGTGCCAGCAGTCCACGACAGGGGGTAAGAGAGACCCAGTACTTC. This encodes CASSPRQGVRETQYF.